The 20 T cell receptor beta chains presented below share a single source sample, sequenced in a study of cytomegalovirus exposure and HLA in healthy donors. Amplification used 60 Vbeta primers and 13 Jbeta primers. Some clones are missing from TCRdb's copy, which holds only in-frame ones; the method was immunoSEQ multiplex PCR. The table lists 140,000 or so clones, roughly 80% of them singletons, with over 2% in the top ten. Specimen: PBMCs. The receptor source for this set is a boy aged 2-15 years in good health and CMV-seronegative.

The chain recombines TRBV6-1 with TRBJ2-3; possibly TRBD1 for D (6 bases). This CDR3 is built from 15 residues. Germline CDR1 reads MNHNS; CDR2 reads SASEGT. V lost 4 bases and J 0 bases, leaving 11 bases between the germline ends. The CDR3 sequence is CASSVSQGSTDTQYF. The CDR3 bases are TGTGCCAGCAGTGTATCACAGGGAAGCACAGATACGCAGTATTTT.

The count of this clone is one. V gene TRBV4-1 combines with J gene TRBJ1-4, with a tentative D call TRBD1 (5 bases). V dropped 2 bases and J dropped 8 bases, with 12 bases sitting between them. Per the germline V gene, CDR1 is MGHRA and CDR2 is YSYEKL. The CDR3 contains 14 residues. The CDR3 here is CASSQPRGGEKLFF. The DNA for the CDR3 is TGCGCCAGCAGCCAACCGAGGGGAGGGGAAAAACTGTTTTTT.

The rearrangement links TRBV9 to TRBJ2-5; TRBD2 matches 7 bases. V shed 4 bases, J shed 5 bases, and the junction held 8 bases outside the gene matches. The germline V gene encodes CDR1 SGDLS and CDR2 YYNGEE. This CDR3 has 14 amino acids. CDR3 coding DNA: TGTGCCAGCAGCCCCAGCGGGGTAGTGGAGACCCAGTACTTC. This sequence encodes CASSPSGVVETQYF.

The rearrangement uses TRBV2 and TRBJ2-7, with D perhaps matching TRBD2 (6 bases). Germline assignment: CDR1 SNHLY and CDR2 FYNNEI. The CDR3 contains 15 residues. Trimming took off 6 bases at V and 0 bases at J, with 15 bases between the two ends. This chain's CDR3 is CASRYEAGSSYEQYF. The CDR3 DNA reads TGTGCCAGCAGGTATGAGGCGGGGAGCTCCTACGAGCAGTACTTC.

This rearrangement joins TRBV28 to TRBJ2-3; 14 nucleotides line up with TRBD2. The CDR3 totals 19 residues. Germline loops: CDR1 MDHEN, CDR2 SYDVKM. V shed 2 bases and J 1 base; nucleotides not matched to a gene: 8. CDR3 region: CASSLVRLAGGPGTDTQYF. For the CDR3, the DNA is TGTGCCAGCAGTTTAGTTCGACTAGCGGGAGGGCCCGGCACAGATACGCAGTATTTT.

The chain uses TRBV6-1 and TRBJ2-7, with TRBD1 matching over 10 bases. This CDR3 has 15 amino acids. The germline gives CDR1 MNHNS, CDR2 SASEGT. Trimming cost V 5 bases and J 2 bases; bases outside gene matches: 6. This CDR3 reads CASSRGTGDPYEQYF. As DNA, the CDR3 is TGTGCCAGCAGTCGTGGGACAGGGGATCCCTACGAGCAGTACTTC.

The genes are TRBV7-2 and TRBJ2-7, with TRBD1 as a possible D gene (6 bases). This CDR3 comprises 14 residues. Germline CDR1 reads SGHTA; CDR2 reads FQGNSA. V was trimmed by 0 bases and J by 3 bases, leaving 9 bases between them. The chain's CDR3 is CASSLAGQFYEQYF. Here the CDR3 DNA reads TGTGCCAGCAGCTTAGCCGGACAGTTCTACGAGCAGTACTTC.

The chain employs TRBV5-4 and TRBJ1-6; weak D call: TRBD1 (6 bases). This CDR3 has 15 amino acids. V gave up 4 bases and J gave up 10 bases, with 18 bases separating them. Per the germline V gene, CDR1 is SGHNT and CDR2 is YYREEE (reference sequence). The CDR3 DNA is TGTGCCAGCAGCGCAGAACAGGGTTGGGGCTCACCCCTCCACTTT. This gives the protein CASSAEQGWGSPLHF.

The rearrangement joins TRBV11-3 to TRBJ2-7; D is perhaps TRBD2 (5 bases). Germline CDR1 reads SGHNT; CDR2 reads YENEEA. The germline V and J ends were trimmed by 3 bases and 4 bases, with 25 bases remaining between them. The CDR3 totals 18 residues. CDR3 bases: TGTGCCAGCAGCTTTTTGGGGTTCCGGGCAGAGGGCATTTACGAGCAGTACTTC. Translation: CASSFLGFRAEGIYEQYF.

The genes are TRBV14 and TRBJ2-5; no reliable D call. This CDR3 spans 17 amino acids. Germline V gives CDR1 SGHDN, CDR2 FVKESK. V lost 3 bases and J 1 base, leaving 18 bases between the germline ends. The CDR3: CASSQMVGGEAQETQYF. The DNA of the CDR3 is TGTGCCAGCAGCCAGATGGTCGGTGGAGAGGCCCAAGAGACCCAGTACTTC.

V is TRBV5-4 and J is TRBJ2-3; 7 bases are a match to TRBD2. This CDR3 is 16 amino acids long. Unmatched junction bases numbered 6, after V lost 0 bases and J lost 2 bases. Germline-derived CDR1 and CDR2 are SGHNT and YYREEE (reference sequence). For the CDR3, the DNA is TGTGCCAGCAGCTTGGGAAAGCGGGGAGCCACAGATACGCAGTATTTT. Translation: CASSLGKRGATDTQYF.

V usage is TRBV6-1 and J usage is TRBJ1-5; D uncertain. The germline CDR1 and CDR2 sequences are MNHNS and SASEGT. This CDR3 contains 13 residues. V was pared by 9 bases and J by 6 bases, with 15 bases between. The chain's CDR3 is CASSVSGIQPQHF. The CDR3 DNA sequence: TGTGCCAGTTCCGTGTCGGGAATTCAGCCCCAGCATTTT.

This chain uses TRBV2 with TRBJ2-7, with a weak D call TRBD2 (5 bases). Germline V gene sequence: CDR1 SNHLY, CDR2 FYNNEI. The CDR3 loop spans 11 amino acids. Between the trimmed V and J ends, which lost 4 bases and 7 bases, there was a span of 8 bases. Here the CDR3 reads CASSGGKEQYF. As DNA, the CDR3 is TGTGCCAGCAGTGGAGGGAAAGAGCAGTACTTC.

V usage is TRBV5-8 and J usage is TRBJ2-1, with TRBD2 matching 16 bases. The junction had 7 bases not matched to a gene; V was cut back by 3 bases and J by 7 bases. The CDR3 is 17 amino acids. The germline gives CDR1 SGHTS, CDR2 YDEGEE. The CDR3 here is CASSWGTSGRARNEQFF. In nucleotides, the CDR3 is TGTGCCAGCAGCTGGGGGACTAGCGGGAGGGCCAGGAATGAGCAGTTCTTC.

J is TRBJ1-5 and V is TRBV19; TRBD1 matches at 9 bases. V trimming: 5 bases; J trimming: 5 bases; junction bases outside the gene matches: 16. Germline CDR1 reads LNHDA; CDR2 reads SQIVND (reference sequence). CDR3 size: 18 residues. The CDR3 DNA reads as TGTGCCAGTAGTCTCTGCAAACCGGGACAGGGAAAGGATCAGCCCCAGCATTTT. Amino acid sequence: CASSLCKPGQGKDQPQHF.

This sequence joins TRBV6-5 and TRBJ1-3; no clear D gene. The CDR3 totals 13 residues. Germline-derived CDR1 and CDR2 are MNHEY and SVGAGI. V was cut by 9 bases and J by 3 bases, with 12 bases left in between. CDR3 protein: CASSGRYGNTIYF. CDR3 coding DNA: TGTGCCAGTTCCGGTAGATATGGAAACACCATATATTTT.

The chain carries TRBV4-1 and TRBJ2-7, with 12 positions matching TRBD1. V shed 3 bases, J shed 5 bases, and the junction held 5 bases outside the gene matches. The CDR3 contains 15 residues. CDR1 is MGHRA, CDR2 YSYEKL, per germline. The CDR3 sequence: CASSQPGQGAHEQYF. The CDR3 DNA sequence: TGCGCCAGCAGCCAGCCGGGACAGGGGGCCCACGAGCAGTACTTC.

V and J are TRBV5-1 and TRBJ2-1; 8 nucleotides line up with TRBD2. Looked up from germline, CDR1 is SGHRS and CDR2 is YFSETQ. The V and J ends lost 1 base and 10 bases, in that order; junction bases with no gene match: 10. There are 15 residues in the CDR3. CDR3 nucleotides: TGCGCCAGCAGCTTGAGTCGGGAGGGCTGGGGGGAGCAGTTCTTC. This sequence encodes CASSLSREGWGEQFF.

The chain carries TRBV29-1 and TRBJ1-1; D not resolved. The germline CDR1 and CDR2 sequences are SQVTM and ANQGSEA. This CDR3 comprises 11 residues. Deletions cut 5 bases from V and 4 bases from J, with 8 bases between. In DNA, the CDR3 is TGCAGCGTTCTTGAGAGCACTGAAGCTTTCTTT. It is translated as CSVLESTEAFF.

This rearrangement joins TRBV27 to TRBJ1-4; possible D gene TRBD1, 5 bases. V was cut by 7 bases and J by 0 bases, with 9 bases left in between. Germline V gene lookup returns CDR1 MNHEY and CDR2 SMNVEV (reference sequence). CDR3 length: 14 amino acids. Here the CDR3 DNA reads TGTGCCAGCACCAAGACAGCAACTAATGAAAAACTGTTTTTT. The encoded protein is CASTKTATNEKLFF.